This T cell receptor (beta chain) is drawn from a study of OX40 agonist ivuxolimab in advanced cancers. Across the study: Across the patients, intravenous ivuxolimab was delivered every 2 weeks at 0.01 to 10 mg/kg.

The table came from immunoSEQ multiplex PCR; TCRdb's copy has only in-frame clones and leaves some out. The top ten clones hold 3% of a sample with about 64,000 clones, roughly 85% of them seen once. The CDR3 extends over 14 amino acids. Germline CDR1 is SGHTA and CDR2 is FQGTGA. Trimming cost V 5 bases and J 8 bases; bases outside gene matches: 11. V and J are TRBV7-3 and TRBJ1-2, with 7 bases that match TRBD1. This specimen was CD4+ or CD8+ T cells sorted from blood, taken in a trial of the OX40 agonist ivuxolimab. This clonotype originated in an adult with an advanced solid tumor such as melanoma, head and neck, liver or kidney cancer. The CDR3 sequence is CASSPTGLEWGYTF. For the CDR3, the DNA is TGTGCCAGCAGCCCGACAGGGTTGGAATGGGGCTACACCTTC.